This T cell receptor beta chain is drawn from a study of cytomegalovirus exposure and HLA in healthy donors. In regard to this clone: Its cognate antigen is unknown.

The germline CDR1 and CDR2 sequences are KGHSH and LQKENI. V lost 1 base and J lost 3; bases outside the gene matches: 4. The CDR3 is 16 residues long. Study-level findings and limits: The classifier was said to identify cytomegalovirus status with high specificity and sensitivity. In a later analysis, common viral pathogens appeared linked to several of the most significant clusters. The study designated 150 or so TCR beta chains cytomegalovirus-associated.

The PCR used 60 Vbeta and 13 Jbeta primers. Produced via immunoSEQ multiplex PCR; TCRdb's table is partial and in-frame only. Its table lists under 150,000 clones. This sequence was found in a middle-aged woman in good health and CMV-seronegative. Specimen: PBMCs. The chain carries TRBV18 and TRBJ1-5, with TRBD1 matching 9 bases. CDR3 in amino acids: CASSPQGTGNNQPQHF. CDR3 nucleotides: TGTGCCAGCTCACCACAGGGGACAGGGAACAATCAGCCCCAGCATTTT.